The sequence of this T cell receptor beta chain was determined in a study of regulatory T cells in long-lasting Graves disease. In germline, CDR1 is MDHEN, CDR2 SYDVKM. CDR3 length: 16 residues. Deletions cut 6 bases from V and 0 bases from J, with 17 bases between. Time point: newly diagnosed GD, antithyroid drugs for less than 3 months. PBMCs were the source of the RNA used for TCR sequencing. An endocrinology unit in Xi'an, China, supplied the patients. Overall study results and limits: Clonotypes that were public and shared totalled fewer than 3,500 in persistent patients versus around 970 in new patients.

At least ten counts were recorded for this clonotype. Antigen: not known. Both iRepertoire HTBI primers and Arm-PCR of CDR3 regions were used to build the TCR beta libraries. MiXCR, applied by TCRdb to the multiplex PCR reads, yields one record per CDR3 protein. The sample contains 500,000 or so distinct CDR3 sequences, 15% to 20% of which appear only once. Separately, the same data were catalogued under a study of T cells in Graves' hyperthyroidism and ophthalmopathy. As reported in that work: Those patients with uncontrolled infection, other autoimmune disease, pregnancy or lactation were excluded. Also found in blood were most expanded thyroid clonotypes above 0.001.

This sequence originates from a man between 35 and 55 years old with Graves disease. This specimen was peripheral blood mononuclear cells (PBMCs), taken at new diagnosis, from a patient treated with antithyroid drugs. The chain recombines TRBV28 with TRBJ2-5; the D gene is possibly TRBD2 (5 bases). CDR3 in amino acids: CASSPPGRANQETQYF. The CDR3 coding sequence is TGTGCCAGCAGCCCGCCTGGGCGGGCCAACCAAGAGACCCAGTACTTC.